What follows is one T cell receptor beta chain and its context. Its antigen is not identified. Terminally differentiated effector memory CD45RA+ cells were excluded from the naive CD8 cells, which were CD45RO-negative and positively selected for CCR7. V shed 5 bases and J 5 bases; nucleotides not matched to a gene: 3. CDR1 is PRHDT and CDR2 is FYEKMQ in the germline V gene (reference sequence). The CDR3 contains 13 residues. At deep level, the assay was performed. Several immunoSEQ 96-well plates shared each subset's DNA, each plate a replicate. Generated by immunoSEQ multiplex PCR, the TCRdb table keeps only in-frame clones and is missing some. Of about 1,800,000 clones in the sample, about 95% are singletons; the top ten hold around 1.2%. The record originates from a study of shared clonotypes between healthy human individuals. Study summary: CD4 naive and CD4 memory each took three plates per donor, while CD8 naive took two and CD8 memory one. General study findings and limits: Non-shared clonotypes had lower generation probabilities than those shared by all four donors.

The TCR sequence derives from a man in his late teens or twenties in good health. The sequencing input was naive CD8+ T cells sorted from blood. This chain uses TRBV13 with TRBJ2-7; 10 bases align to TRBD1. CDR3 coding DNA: TGTGCCAGCAGCGCGGGACAGGGGAACGAGCAGTACTTC. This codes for CASSAGQGNEQYF.